The T cell receptor beta chain described here comes from a study of T-cell memory formation after mild COVID-19. General study results and limits: From day 15 to 85, contracting clones were balanced between CD4 and CD8, whereas later expanders leaned toward CD4+.

Using constant-segment primers, 5'RACE produced TCR alpha and TCR beta cDNA libraries carrying sample barcodes and UMIs. TCRdb analysed the 5' RACE reads with MiXCR anew, one entry per CDR3 protein. In the table there are a few hundred thousand distinct CDR3 sequences, about a sixth of which are singletons. Germline V gene sequence: CDR1 MNHEY, CDR2 SVGAGI. Trimming pared 5 bases from V and 0 bases from J, leaving 19 bases between. The CDR3 is 17 amino acids. This clonotype was recorded many times. Its antigen is as yet unknown. The source of this sequence is a man aged 18 to 30 who had mild COVID-19 (a few samples of this study predate the infection). Cell type and time point are not known. Sequencing used PBMCs or a T cell subset sorted from them (not recorded which). The V and J genes are TRBV6-5 and TRBJ1-2; TRBD1 is a possible D gene (5 bases). The CDR3 here is CASSDFGAGLANYGYTF. The CDR3, as DNA: TGTGCCAGCAGTGATTTTGGGGCAGGATTAGCTAACTATGGCTACACCTTC.